What follows are 22 T cell receptor beta chains derived from one specimen sequenced in a study of monozygotic twins with inflammatory bowel disease. After re-calling the 5' RACE reads, TCRdb lists one entry per CDR3 protein, DNA absent. The table for this sample gives approximately 160,000 distinct CDR3 sequences. Sequenced input: blood. Every receptor here comes from a human donor with ulcerative colitis or Crohn's disease, or a healthy co-twin of an affected twin (not recorded which).

This chain links TRBV18 with TRBJ2-7; as DNA is missing, the TRBD2 call by TCRdb cannot be tested. Germline loops: CDR1 KGHSH, CDR2 LQKENI. The CDR3 has 15 amino acids. CDR3 region: CASSLGTSGKYEQYF. Full variable domain (rest looked up from reference TRBV18 and TRBJ2-7): NAGVMQNPRHLVRRRGQEARLRCSPMKGHSHVYWYRQLPEEGLKFMVYLQKENIIDESGMPKERFSAEFPKEGPSILRIQQVVRGDSAAYFCASSLGTSGKYEQYFGPGTRLTVT.

The chain recombines TRBV28 with TRBJ2-2; TCRdb gives TRBD2 as the D gene, but with no DNA this cannot be confirmed. Germline CDR1 is MDHEN and CDR2 is SYDVKM. This CDR3 comprises 16 residues. CDR3 loop: CASTSGLAGGTGELFF.

This chain links TRBV18 with TRBJ1-6; there is no DNA to check the TCRdb D call of TRBD1. Germline loops: CDR1 KGHSH, CDR2 LQKENI. This CDR3 comprises 15 residues. The CDR3 is CASSPDRVGNSPLHF. The whole variable domain, remainder taken from reference TRBV18 and TRBJ1-6, is NAGVMQNPRHLVRRRGQEARLRCSPMKGHSHVYWYRQLPEEGLKFMVYLQKENIIDESGMPKERFSAEFPKEGPSILRIQQVVRGDSAAYFCASSPDRVGNSPLHFGNGTRLTVT.

The chain is built from TRBV7-6 and TRBJ1-3. Germline lookup yields CDR1 SGHVS and CDR2 FNYEAQ. The CDR3 runs to 14 residues. CDR3 loop: CASSLAGSGNTIYF.

The chain recombines TRBV30 with TRBJ2-5; TCRdb designates TRBD1, a call that cannot be tested without DNA. The V gene's germline CDR1 is GTSNPN and CDR2 SVGIG (reference sequence). The CDR3 runs to 16 residues. Here the CDR3 reads CAWSPGQGVIGETQYF.

The rearrangement links TRBV20-1 to TRBJ2-7; TCRdb lists TRBD1, though no DNA is available to test this call. This CDR3 is 12 amino acids long. CDR1 is DFQATT and CDR2 is SNEGSKA in the germline V gene (reference sequence). CDR3 in amino acids: CSAGRPPYEQYF.

The V call is TRBV25-1, the J call TRBJ1-2. The length of the CDR3 is 14 residues. The germline V gene encodes CDR1 MGHDK and CDR2 SYGVNS. CDR3 loop: CASSAAKIHYGYTF.

The chain links TRBV12-3 or TRBV12-4 to TRBJ2-1; TCRdb selects TRBD2, and the lack of DNA leaves this call unchecked. This CDR3 has 17 residues. The CDR3 sequence is CASSAPWGALSYNEQFF.

The V gene is TRBV2, the J gene TRBJ2-3; the D gene TCRdb calls, TRBD1, cannot be checked with no DNA. This CDR3 contains 16 residues. Germline CDR1 reads SNHLY; CDR2 reads FYNNEI. The CDR3 spells CASSVMRDRVTDTQYF.

The chain recombines TRBV5-1 with TRBJ2-5; TCRdb's D call of TRBD1 is untestable without DNA. The CDR3 sequence is 14 residues long. The germline V gene has CDR1 SGHRS and CDR2 YFSETQ. The CDR3 loop is CASSLSGLQETQYF.

The chain employs TRBV3-1 and TRBJ1-5. The germline V gene has CDR1 LGHDT and CDR2 YNNKEL (reference sequence). CDR3 size: 13 residues. CDR3 protein: CASSQAEYQPQHF.

The rearrangement joins TRBV5-1 to TRBJ2-3; the TRBD1 assignment by TCRdb is unverifiable without DNA. CDR3 length equals 14 residues. The germline CDR1 and CDR2 sequences are SGHRS and YFSETQ. The CDR3 sequence is CASRGVRGTDTQYF.

The chain combines TRBV20-1 with TRBJ2-7; TCRdb indicates TRBD2, and absent DNA this call remains unverified. There are 15 residues in the CDR3. Germline V gene data show CDR1 as DFQATT and CDR2 as SNEGSKA (reference sequence). Here the CDR3 reads CSARDPSGPFYEQYF.

The rearrangement joins TRBV20-1 to TRBJ2-7. Germline V gene sequence: CDR1 DFQATT, CDR2 SNEGSKA (reference sequence). This CDR3 contains 14 residues. CDR3 residues: CSARDKNTVYEQYF.

The chain uses TRBV7-8 and TRBJ2-7; TCRdb's D gene call, TRBD1, goes unchecked for lack of DNA. This CDR3 has 16 amino acids. The germline gives CDR1 SGHVS, CDR2 FQNEAQ. CDR3 residues: CASSARGGTGFYEQYF.

V gene TRBV24-1 combines with J gene TRBJ2-3; there is no DNA to check the TCRdb D call of TRBD1. The CDR3 contains 14 residues. CDR1 and CDR2 from the germline V gene are KGHDR and SFDVKD. The CDR3 here is CATSAGQPADTQYF.

V is TRBV7-3 and J is TRBJ1-2; TCRdb's D call, TRBD1, is unchecked because there is no DNA. The CDR3 is 13 residues long. The germline gives CDR1 SGHTA, CDR2 FQGTGA. This CDR3 is CASSTWPGEGYTF. The full variable domain, rest sourced from reference TRBV7-3 and TRBJ1-2, is GAGVSQTPSNKVTEKGKYVELRCDPISGHTALYWYRQSLGQGPEFLIYFQGTGAADDSGLPNDRFFAVRPEGSVSTLKIQRTERGDSAVYLCASSTWPGEGYTFGSGTRLTVV.

CDR3 sequence: CATSDSSTGRYNEQFF. This sequence joins TRBV24-1 and TRBJ2-1; TCRdb outputs TRBD1, but without DNA this stays unchecked. This CDR3 spans 16 amino acids. Germline CDR1 reads KGHDR; CDR2 reads SFDVKD.

V usage is TRBV12-3 or TRBV12-4 and J usage is TRBJ1-1; absent DNA, TCRdb's TRBD1 call cannot be checked. The CDR3 sequence is 15 residues long. The CDR3 sequence is CASSYPPGGDTEAFF.

J is TRBJ2-5 and V is TRBV12-3 or TRBV12-4; absent DNA, TCRdb's TRBD2 call cannot be checked. CDR3 size: 13 residues. The CDR3 reads CASAEGLLETQYF.

V gene TRBV7-2 combines with J gene TRBJ2-2. The CDR3 length is 14 residues. CDR1 and CDR2 from the germline V gene are SGHTA and FQGNSA. The CDR3 region is CASTKTGNTGELFF.

The rearrangement uses TRBV7-8 and TRBJ2-1; TCRdb proposes TRBD1, but this gene call is untestable without DNA. The CDR3 is 14 amino acids. CDR1 is SGHVS and CDR2 is FQNEAQ in the germline V gene. The CDR3 sequence is CASSLAGTGFEQFF.